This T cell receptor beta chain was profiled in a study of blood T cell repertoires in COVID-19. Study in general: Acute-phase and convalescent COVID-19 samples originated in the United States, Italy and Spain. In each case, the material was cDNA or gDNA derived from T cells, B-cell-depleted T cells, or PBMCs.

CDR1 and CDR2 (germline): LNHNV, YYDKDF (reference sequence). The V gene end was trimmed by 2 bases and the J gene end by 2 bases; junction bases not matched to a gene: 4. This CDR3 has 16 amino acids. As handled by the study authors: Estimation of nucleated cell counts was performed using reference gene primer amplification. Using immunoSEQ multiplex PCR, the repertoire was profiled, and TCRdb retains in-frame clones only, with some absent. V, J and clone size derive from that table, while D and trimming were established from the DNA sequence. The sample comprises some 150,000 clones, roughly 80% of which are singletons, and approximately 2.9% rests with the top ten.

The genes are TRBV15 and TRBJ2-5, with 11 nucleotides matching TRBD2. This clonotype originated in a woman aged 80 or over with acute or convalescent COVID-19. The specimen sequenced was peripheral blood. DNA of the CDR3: TGTGCCACCAGCAGATCTAGCGGGGGGCTTCAAGAGACCCAGTACTTC. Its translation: CATSRSSGGLQETQYF.